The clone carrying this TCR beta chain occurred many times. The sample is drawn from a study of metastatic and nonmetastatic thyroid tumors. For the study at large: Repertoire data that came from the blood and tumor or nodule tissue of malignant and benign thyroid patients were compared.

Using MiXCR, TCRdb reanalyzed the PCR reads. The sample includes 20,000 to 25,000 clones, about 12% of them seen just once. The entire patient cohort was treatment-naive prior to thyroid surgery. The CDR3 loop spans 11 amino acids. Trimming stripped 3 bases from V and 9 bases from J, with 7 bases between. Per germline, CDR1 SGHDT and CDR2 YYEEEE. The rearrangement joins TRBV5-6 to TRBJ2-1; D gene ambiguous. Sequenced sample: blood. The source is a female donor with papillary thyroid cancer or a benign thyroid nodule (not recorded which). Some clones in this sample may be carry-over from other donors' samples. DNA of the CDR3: TGTGCCAGCAGCTGGGCAGGTGAGCAGTTCTTC. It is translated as CASSWAGEQFF.